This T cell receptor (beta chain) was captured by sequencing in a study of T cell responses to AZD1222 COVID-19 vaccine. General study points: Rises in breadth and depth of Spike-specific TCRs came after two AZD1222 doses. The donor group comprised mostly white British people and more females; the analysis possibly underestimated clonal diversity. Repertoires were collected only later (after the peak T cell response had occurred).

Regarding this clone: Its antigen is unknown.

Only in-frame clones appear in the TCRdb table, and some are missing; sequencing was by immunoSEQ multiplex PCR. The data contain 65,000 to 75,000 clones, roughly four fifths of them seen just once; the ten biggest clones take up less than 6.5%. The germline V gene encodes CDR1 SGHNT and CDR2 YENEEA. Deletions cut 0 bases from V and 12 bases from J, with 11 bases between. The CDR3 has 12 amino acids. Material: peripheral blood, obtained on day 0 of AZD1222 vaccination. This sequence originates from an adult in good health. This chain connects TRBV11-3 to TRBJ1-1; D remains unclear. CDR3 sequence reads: CASSLDLVRPFF. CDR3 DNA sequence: TGTGCCAGCAGCTTAGATCTGGTTCGGCCTTTCTTT.